These T cell receptor beta chains were read from a single sample in a study of response to subunit inactivated influenza vaccine. One entry per CDR3 protein results from TCRdb running MiXCR on the RT-PCR reads. The table has about 700,000 distinct CDR3 sequences, 11% to 15% seen once. The specimen comprised PBMCs from blood, sampled around two weeks before vaccination. Receptor source: a man between 50 and 59 years old who received an inactivated influenza vaccine. Both conserved end residues are part of each CDR3. The D gene is left open where the match is weak. For some rows the clone size is stated as once, few or many, or as a class when expanded; others skip it.

D gene: TRBD1
V gene: TRBV7-8
clone size: once
J gene: TRBJ2-7
CDR3 DNA: TGTGCCAGCAGCTCACGGACAGGGAGGTACGAGCAGTACTTC
CDR3 protein: CASSSRTGRYEQYF

D gene: NA
V gene: TRBV5-1
clone size: many
J gene: TRBJ1-2
CDR3 DNA: TGCGCCAGCAGCTTGGCCGACGGGCACTATGGCTACACCTTC
CDR3 protein: CASSLADGHYGYTF

D gene: TRBD1
V gene: TRBV24-1
clone size: NA
J gene: TRBJ2-3
CDR3 DNA: TGTGCCACCAGTGAAGTCGGGACAGTTCCTAGCACAGATACGCAGTATTTT
CDR3 protein: CATSEVGTVPSTDTQYF

D gene: NA
V gene: TRBV12-3/TRBV12-4
clone size: many
J gene: TRBJ1-5
CDR3 DNA: TGTGCCAGCAGTCCCCGTTTATGTCATAGCAATCAGCCCCAGCATTTT
CDR3 protein: CASSPRLCHSNQPQHF

D gene: NA
V gene: TRBV29-1
clone size: few
J gene: TRBJ1-2
CDR3 DNA: TGCAGCGTTGTAGGAGGGTCCCAGTATGGCTACACCTTC
CDR3 protein: CSVVGGSQYGYTF

D gene: TRBD2
V gene: TRBV4-1
clone size: NA
J gene: TRBJ2-1
CDR3 DNA: TGCGCCAGCAGCCAAGGGGCTAGCGGGGAGACGAACCGAGAGCAGTTCTTC
CDR3 protein: CASSQGASGETNREQFF

D gene: NA
V gene: TRBV19
clone size: NA
J gene: TRBJ2-1
CDR3 DNA: TGTGCCAGTAGTATGGTGAAGAGCTCCTACAATGAGCAGTTCTTC
CDR3 protein: CASSMVKSSYNEQFF

D gene: NA
V gene: TRBV5-1
clone size: many
J gene: TRBJ1-1
CDR3 DNA: TGCGCCAGCAGCTTAAACCCCGCCGGGGCGGGGGTGACTGAAGCTTTCTTT
CDR3 protein: CASSLNPAGAGVTEAFF

D gene: TRBD2
V gene: TRBV30
clone size: NA
J gene: TRBJ2-5
CDR3 DNA: TGTGCCTGGAGTGTTCGGGGGGGTCTTTTGGAGACCCAGTACTTC
CDR3 protein: CAWSVRGGLLETQYF

D gene: TRBD2
V gene: TRBV11-1
clone size: few
J gene: TRBJ2-7
CDR3 DNA: TGTGCCAGCAGCTCCCGGGACAGGAGGAGCGGGAGGGCCTACGAGCAGTACTTC
CDR3 protein: CASSSRDRRSGRAYEQYF

D gene: TRBD1
V gene: TRBV11-2
clone size: few
J gene: TRBJ2-2
CDR3 DNA: TGTGCCAGCAGCCCCGACAGGGTAAACGGGGAGCTGTTTTTT
CDR3 protein: CASSPDRVNGELFF

D gene: TRBD1
V gene: TRBV4-1
clone size: NA
J gene: TRBJ1-5
CDR3 DNA: TGCGCCAGCAGCCAACAACCGGGACAGGGGAGTCAGCCCCAGCATTTT
CDR3 protein: CASSQQPGQGSQPQHF

D gene: TRBD2
V gene: TRBV12-3/TRBV12-4
clone size: many
J gene: TRBJ2-3
CDR3 DNA: TGTGCCAGCAGCCGACTAGCCGGAGAAGATACGCAGTATTTT
CDR3 protein: CASSRLAGEDTQYF

D gene: NA
V gene: TRBV5-1
clone size: many
J gene: TRBJ2-1
CDR3 DNA: TGCGCCAGCAGCTTGGTGTTTCGGTTCTTC
CDR3 protein: CASSLVFRFF

D gene: NA
V gene: TRBV7-8
clone size: NA
J gene: TRBJ1-1
CDR3 DNA: TGTGCCAGCAGCCCCCGAGGCCGAGCTGAAGCTTTCTTT
CDR3 protein: CASSPRGRAEAFF

D gene: NA
V gene: TRBV7-6
clone size: few
J gene: TRBJ2-5
CDR3 DNA: TGTGCCAGCAGCATAAATGGGGCGGGCGGTCGGTACTTC
CDR3 protein: CASSINGAGGRYF

D gene: NA
V gene: TRBV18
clone size: many
J gene: TRBJ1-3
CDR3 DNA: TGTGCCAGCTCCCCTGGACAGAGCTCTGGAAACACCATATATTTT
CDR3 protein: CASSPGQSSGNTIYF

D gene: NA
V gene: TRBV25-1
clone size: NA
J gene: TRBJ1-1
CDR3 DNA: TGTGCCAGCAGTGACATTGGGGGAGGAAGGGCTTTCTTT
CDR3 protein: CASSDIGGGRAFF

D gene: NA
V gene: TRBV5-1
clone size: many
J gene: TRBJ2-7
CDR3 DNA: TGCGCCAGCAGCGAGGACTACGAGCAGTACTTC
CDR3 protein: CASSEDYEQYF

D gene: NA
V gene: TRBV3-1
clone size: few
J gene: TRBJ2-7
CDR3 DNA: TGTGCCAGCAGCCAAATACAGGGTCGTAACGAGCAGTACTTC
CDR3 protein: CASSQIQGRNEQYF

D gene: NA
V gene: TRBV2
clone size: many
J gene: TRBJ2-3
CDR3 DNA: TGTGCCAGCAGTCAGACTGCCCCTACGCAGTATTTT
CDR3 protein: CASSQTAPTQYF

D gene: TRBD1
V gene: TRBV6-1
clone size: NA
J gene: TRBJ2-3
CDR3 DNA: TGTGCCAGCAGTGACGGGACAGGGAACACAGATACGCAGTATTTT
CDR3 protein: CASSDGTGNTDTQYF

D gene: NA
V gene: TRBV12-3/TRBV12-4
clone size: few
J gene: TRBJ2-4
CDR3 DNA: TGTGCCAGCAGTTTAGGGTATGGGTCCAATGATTTC
CDR3 protein: CASSLGYGSNDF

D gene: NA
V gene: TRBV5-4
clone size: NA
J gene: TRBJ1-1
CDR3 DNA: TGTGCCAGCAGCGGTCCTCCGCCAAACACTGAAGCTTTCTTT
CDR3 protein: CASSGPPPNTEAFF

D gene: TRBD1
V gene: TRBV20-1
clone size: few
J gene: TRBJ1-1
CDR3 DNA: TGCAGTGCTATAAGACAGGGAGGTAACACTGAAGCTTTCTTT
CDR3 protein: CSAIRQGGNTEAFF

D gene: NA
V gene: TRBV30
clone size: few
J gene: TRBJ2-2
CDR3 DNA: TGTGCCTGGAGTGTACTAACGTGGAAAGGTTACACCGGGGAGCTGTTTTTT
CDR3 protein: CAWSVLTWKGYTGELFF

D gene: TRBD2
V gene: TRBV20-1
clone size: NA
J gene: TRBJ2-7
CDR3 DNA: TGCAGCGCGACTAGCGGGAGGGCCGGGCAGTACTTC
CDR3 protein: CSATSGRAGQYF

D gene: NA
V gene: TRBV7-2
clone size: few
J gene: TRBJ2-3
CDR3 DNA: TGTGCCAGCACCCGGGAGAGGGGAACAGATACGCAGTATTTT
CDR3 protein: CASTRERGTDTQYF

D gene: TRBD2
V gene: TRBV25-1
clone size: few
J gene: TRBJ2-5
CDR3 DNA: TGTGCCAGCAGTGAACTGCTAGCGGGAGAGACCCAGTACTTC
CDR3 protein: CASSELLAGETQYF

D gene: TRBD2
V gene: TRBV25-1
clone size: NA
J gene: TRBJ2-1
CDR3 DNA: TGTGCCAGCAGTGAAATAGCGGGGGGGGTTGAGCAGTTCTTC
CDR3 protein: CASSEIAGGVEQFF

D gene: TRBD2
V gene: TRBV14
clone size: few
J gene: TRBJ2-5
CDR3 DNA: TGTGCCAGCAGCCAACCAGCGGGAGCCAGGGAGACCCAGTACTTC
CDR3 protein: CASSQPAGARETQYF

D gene: TRBD1
V gene: TRBV20-1
clone size: NA
J gene: TRBJ1-5
CDR3 DNA: TGCAGTGCTAGGGCCGGGACAGGGGTACAGCCCCAGCATTTT
CDR3 protein: CSARAGTGVQPQHF

D gene: TRBD1
V gene: TRBV20-1
clone size: NA
J gene: TRBJ1-6
CDR3 DNA: TGCAGTGCTATAGGGACAGCCGGGGTGAACTCACCCCTCCACTTT
CDR3 protein: CSAIGTAGVNSPLHF

D gene: NA
V gene: TRBV1
clone size: NA
J gene: TRBJ2-1
CDR3 DNA: TGCACCAGCAGCCAAGATCCCCGGGACAGGGTAAGAGAGCAGTTCTTC
CDR3 protein: CTSSQDPRDRVREQFF

D gene: TRBD1
V gene: TRBV10-3
clone size: few
J gene: TRBJ2-7
CDR3 DNA: TGTGCCATCAGTGACCGACAGGGTCGATCCTACGAGCAGTACTTC
CDR3 protein: CAISDRQGRSYEQYF

D gene: NA
V gene: TRBV20-1
clone size: NA
J gene: TRBJ2-2
CDR3 DNA: TGCAGTGCTAGAGGGGCTAGCGTGAACACCGGGGAGCTGTTTTTT
CDR3 protein: CSARGASVNTGELFF

D gene: NA
V gene: TRBV10-3
clone size: NA
J gene: TRBJ1-1
CDR3 DNA: TGTGCCATCAGTGAGTCGTATACAAACACTGAAGCTTTCTTT
CDR3 protein: CAISESYTNTEAFF

D gene: TRBD1
V gene: TRBV2
clone size: NA
J gene: TRBJ1-1
CDR3 DNA: TGTGCCAGCAGTCAGGGACAGGGGGGAATAGCTGAAGCTTTCTTT
CDR3 protein: CASSQGQGGIAEAFF

D gene: NA
V gene: TRBV4-1
clone size: NA
J gene: TRBJ2-6
CDR3 DNA: TGCGCCAGCAGACCCCCGGGACGGAGCTCTGGGGCCAACGTCCTGACTTTC
CDR3 protein: CASRPPGRSSGANVLTF

D gene: TRBD1
V gene: TRBV12-3/TRBV12-4
clone size: NA
J gene: TRBJ1-1
CDR3 DNA: TGTGCCAGCAGTTGGGGGGACAGGGGTTACACTGAAGCTTTCTTT
CDR3 protein: CASSWGDRGYTEAFF

D gene: NA
V gene: TRBV5-6
clone size: NA
J gene: TRBJ2-2
CDR3 DNA: TGTGCCAGCAGCTGGGACATCTGGGACACCGGGGAGCTGTTTTTT
CDR3 protein: CASSWDIWDTGELFF

D gene: NA
V gene: TRBV5-6
clone size: NA
J gene: TRBJ2-1
CDR3 DNA: TGTGCCAGCAGCTTTTGGGACCGGAACAATGAGCAGTTCTTC
CDR3 protein: CASSFWDRNNEQFF

D gene: NA
V gene: TRBV2
clone size: NA
J gene: TRBJ2-1
CDR3 DNA: TGTGCCAGCGCGACCTACAATGAGCAGTTCTTC
CDR3 protein: CASATYNEQFF

D gene: NA
V gene: TRBV12-5
clone size: few
J gene: TRBJ2-1
CDR3 DNA: TGTGCTAGTTCAGACAGGAACTACAATGAGCAGTTCTTC
CDR3 protein: CASSDRNYNEQFF

D gene: NA
V gene: TRBV28
clone size: few
J gene: TRBJ2-4
CDR3 DNA: TGTGCCAGCAGCCGGCGGGGCGGGCAAAACATTCAGTACTTC
CDR3 protein: CASSRRGGQNIQYF

D gene: NA
V gene: TRBV6-2/TRBV6-3
clone size: few
J gene: TRBJ1-1
CDR3 DNA: TGTGCCAGCAGCAGGGTTCTCGTGGCTGAAGCTTTCTTT
CDR3 protein: CASSRVLVAEAFF

D gene: TRBD1
V gene: TRBV6-1
clone size: few
J gene: TRBJ2-1
CDR3 DNA: TGTGCCAGCAGGTTGGAGGACAGGATGCTCAATGAGCAGTTCTTC
CDR3 protein: CASRLEDRMLNEQFF

D gene: TRBD2
V gene: TRBV5-1
clone size: NA
J gene: TRBJ2-5
CDR3 DNA: TGCGCCAGCAGCCCGGGCTCAAGCGGGGGAGGCGAGACCCAGTACTTC
CDR3 protein: CASSPGSSGGGETQYF

D gene: TRBD2
V gene: TRBV11-2
clone size: NA
J gene: TRBJ2-1
CDR3 DNA: TGTGCCAGCAGCTTAGTATCTCTAGCGGGAGCGGTCGATGAGCAGTTCTTC
CDR3 protein: CASSLVSLAGAVDEQFF

D gene: NA
V gene: TRBV27
clone size: NA
J gene: TRBJ1-3
CDR3 DNA: TGTGCCAGCAGTCCCTCGGGAGGCTCTGGAAACACCATATATTTT
CDR3 protein: CASSPSGGSGNTIYF

D gene: NA
V gene: TRBV29-1
clone size: NA
J gene: TRBJ1-1
CDR3 DNA: TGCAGCGTTGTAAGGCGTATGAACACTGAAGCTTTCTTT
CDR3 protein: CSVVRRMNTEAFF

D gene: TRBD1
V gene: TRBV4-1
clone size: NA
J gene: TRBJ1-1
CDR3 DNA: TGCGCCAGCAGCCAACCGGGACAGGGAGGCACTGAAGCTTTCTTT
CDR3 protein: CASSQPGQGGTEAFF

D gene: NA
V gene: TRBV3-1
clone size: NA
J gene: TRBJ2-1
CDR3 DNA: TGTGCCAGCAGCCAAGATAGGTTGACTTCCACCTACAATGAGCAGTTCTTC
CDR3 protein: CASSQDRLTSTYNEQFF

D gene: NA
V gene: TRBV4-3
clone size: many
J gene: TRBJ2-1
CDR3 DNA: TGCGCCAGCAGCCAAGAACTAGCTGATGAGCAGTTCTTC
CDR3 protein: CASSQELADEQFF

D gene: TRBD1
V gene: TRBV6-1
clone size: many
J gene: TRBJ2-5
CDR3 DNA: TGTGCCAGCAGGTCCAACGGACAGGGCAAAAAGACCCAGTACTTC
CDR3 protein: CASRSNGQGKKTQYF

D gene: NA
V gene: TRBV6-2/TRBV6-3
clone size: NA
J gene: TRBJ2-7
CDR3 DNA: TGTGCCAGCAGTGTATGGGACTCCTACGAGCAGTACTTC
CDR3 protein: CASSVWDSYEQYF

D gene: NA
V gene: TRBV4-3
clone size: NA
J gene: TRBJ1-1
CDR3 DNA: TGCGCCAGCAGCCAAGATAGGGACGTTGAAGCTTTCTTT
CDR3 protein: CASSQDRDVEAFF